This T cell receptor beta chain was captured by sequencing in a study of B cell selection in AIRE deficiency. General observations from the study: Healthy donors alone shared roughly 32% of around 3,700 Treg sequences; patients alone 8.5% to 10%. Only TCRbeta was sequenced; about 37% of shared healthy Treg sequences appeared in Tconv.

As processed by the authors: Conventional T cell pools: 100,000 to 120,000 distinct patient, 130,000 to 150,000 donor TCRbeta sequences. Libraries were prepared by immunoSEQ multiplex PCR; TCRdb keeps only in-frame clonotypes and omits some of them. V and J calls and clone size are copied from that table; D and trimming were computed from the DNA. Among 20,000 to 25,000 clones listed, about 96% were seen once. This clone has a single count. Its antigen is unknown. CD4+CD127+ cells were sorted as the conventional CD4 T cells. Germline V gives CDR1 SGHTA, CDR2 FQGNSA. The CDR3 is 14 residues long. The ends lost 6 bases at V and 1 base at J; junction bases unmatched: 5.

The chain links TRBV7-2 to TRBJ2-7, with 8 bases that match TRBD2. Input material: conventional CD4+ T cells sorted from PBMCs. The TCR comes from a human donor with AIRE deficiency. CDR3 in amino acids: CASRLGGGSYEQYF. DNA of the CDR3: TGTGCCAGCAGACTCGGGGGGGGATCCTACGAGCAGTACTTC.